This passage covers 6 T cell receptor beta chains from one sample sequenced in a study of early T cells in non-severe SARS-CoV-2 infection. TCRdb reanalysed the 5' RACE reads using MiXCR and keeps one entry per CDR3 protein. The top ten clones hold approximately 13% of a sample with approximately 35,000 distinct CDR3 sequences, over 6% of them seen once. The input for sequencing was whole blood, taken at baseline. These receptor sequences come from an adult who was a healthcare worker with PCR-confirmed SARS-CoV-2 infection or an uninfected control (not recorded which).

There are many counts of this clonotype. The V gene is TRBV29-1, the J gene TRBJ2-5; TRBD2 matches at 7 bases. The CDR3 is made up of 14 amino acids. Unmatched junction bases numbered 10, after V lost 7 bases and J lost 2 bases. Germline assignment: CDR1 SQVTM and CDR2 ANQGSEA. The CDR3 is CSAVGGELQETQYF. The CDR3 bases are TGCAGCGCAGTGGGGGGGGAGTTGCAAGAGACCCAGTACTTC. Filled out from reference TRBV29-1 and TRBJ2-5, the complete variable domain reads SAVISQKPSRDICQRGTSLTIQCQVDSQVTMMFWYRQQPGQSLTLIATANQGSEATYESGFVIDKFPISRPNLTFSTLTVSNMSPEDSSIYLCSAVGGELQETQYFGPGTRLLVL.

The sample holds a few counts of this clonotype. The rearrangement joins TRBV4-2 to TRBJ2-7; 9 bases map to TRBD1. This CDR3 spans 15 amino acids. Germline trimming cut 0 bases from V and 1 base from J; bases unmatched to any gene: 1. The germline gives CDR1 LGHNA, CDR2 YNFKEQ. CDR3 amino acids: CASSQEGQGSYEQYF. The CDR3 DNA reads TGTGCCAGCAGCCAAGAGGGACAGGGATCCTACGAGCAGTACTTC.

This clonotype was seen ten or more times. V gene TRBV7-2 combines with J gene TRBJ1-2; D possibly corresponds to TRBD1 (5 bases). V was trimmed by 5 bases and J by 4 bases, leaving 14 bases between them. CDR3 size: 14 residues. Per germline, CDR1 SGHTA and CDR2 FQGNSA. The CDR3 coding sequence is TGTGCCAGCAGCCCCCTTGACAGAGCCTATGGCTACACCTTC. Protein product: CASSPLDRAYGYTF.

This clonotype was seen at least ten times. This chain joins TRBV7-9 and TRBJ1-6, with D tentatively TRBD1 (6 bases). V lost 0 bases, J lost 6 bases, and 6 bases lay in between. Germline V gene lookup returns CDR1 SEHNR and CDR2 FQNEAQ (reference sequence). This CDR3 contains 14 residues. The CDR3 DNA reads as TGTGCCAGCAGCTTAGCAGGGGGTAATTCACCCCTCCACTTT. Protein sequence: CASSLAGGNSPLHF.

There are many counts of this clonotype. The chain links TRBV20-1 to TRBJ2-1, with 7 bases lining up with TRBD2. The CDR3 has 16 residues. CDR1 is DFQATT and CDR2 is SNEGSKA in the germline V gene (reference sequence). The ends lost 0 bases at V and 1 base at J; junction bases unmatched: 6. In nucleotides, the CDR3 is TGCAGTGCTAGAGATGCGGCGGGAGTTTCCTACAATGAGCAGTTCTTC. It specifies CSARDAAGVSYNEQFF.

The V and J genes are TRBV7-3 and TRBJ2-3; perhaps TRBD2 as D (6 bases). The CDR3 has 13 amino acids. V gave up 3 bases and J gave up 5 bases, with 9 bases separating them. Germline lookup yields CDR1 SGHTA and CDR2 FQGTGA. The CDR3 DNA is TGTGCCAGCAGCTTGAACGGGGGAGATACGCAGTATTTT. Translation: CASSLNGGDTQYF.